The next 18 T cell receptor beta chains were all read from a single sample in a study of shared T cell receptors in the human thymus. The repertoire was sequenced with immunoSEQ multiplex PCR; TCRdb's copy has only in-frame clones and lacks some. The sample lists roughly 410,000 clones; over 90% were seen once. The sequencing sample was made of thymocytes. These receptors came from a human donor.

The V gene is TRBV10-2, the J gene TRBJ2-1, with 9 bases that match TRBD2. V lost 6 bases and J lost 4; bases outside the gene matches: 7. There are 15 residues in the CDR3. From germline, CDR1 is WSHSY and CDR2 SAAADI. The chain's CDR3 is CASRPSAGGYNEQFF. The CDR3 coding sequence is TGCGCCAGCAGGCCTTCCGCGGGAGGGTACAATGAGCAGTTCTTC.

The chain has TRBV30 and TRBJ2-7; the match to TRBD2 covers 11 bases. Trimming removed 2 bases from V and 2 bases from J; junction bases left unmatched: 17. This CDR3 spans 19 amino acids. Looked up from germline, CDR1 is GTSNPN and CDR2 is SVGIG (reference sequence). The CDR3 loop is CAWSTRRGGLAGTPYEQYF. As DNA, the CDR3 is TGTGCCTGGAGTACCCGTCGCGGCGGACTAGCGGGTACCCCCTACGAGCAGTACTTC.

This sequence joins TRBV29-1 and TRBJ2-5; 8 nucleotides align to TRBD1. The V gene end was trimmed by 2 bases and the J gene end by 1 base; junction bases not matched to a gene: 9. CDR3 length equals 16 residues. Germline V gene sequence: CDR1 SQVTM, CDR2 ANQGSEA. Here the CDR3 DNA reads TGCAGCGTTGAAATCCGAGACAGGGGCTCCCAAGAGACCCAGTACTTC. Protein: CSVEIRDRGSQETQYF.

The chain is built from TRBV5-8 and TRBJ2-1, with 7 bases aligning to TRBD1. The CDR3 spans 18 residues. V shed 0 bases, J shed 1 base, and the junction held 10 bases outside the gene matches. CDR1 SGHTS and CDR2 YDEGEE come from the germline V gene. CDR3 in amino acids: CASSLGIDRAISYNEQFF. The CDR3 nucleotides are TGTGCCAGCAGCTTGGGAATCGACAGGGCTATTTCCTACAATGAGCAGTTCTTC.

V usage is TRBV28 and J usage is TRBJ2-1, with no clear D. The germline V gene encodes CDR1 MDHEN and CDR2 SYDVKM. This CDR3 is 16 amino acids long. V was cut by 4 bases and J by 3 bases, with 16 bases left in between. The CDR3 loop reads CASSSSTGRVYNEQFF. CDR3 DNA: TGTGCCAGCAGTTCATCGACTGGCCGGGTCTACAATGAGCAGTTCTTC. Full variable domain (remainder filled in from reference TRBV28 and TRBJ2-1): DVKVTQSSRYLVKRTGEKVFLECVQDMDHENMFWYRQDPGLGLRLIYFSYDVKMKEKGDIPEGYSVSREKKERFSLILESASTNQTSMYLCASSSSTGRVYNEQFFGPGTRLTVL.

The V call is TRBV4-1, the J call TRBJ2-3; 16 nucleotides match TRBD2. CDR1 is MGHRA, CDR2 YSYEKL, per germline. The CDR3 has 19 residues. V was pared by 3 bases and J by 1 base, with 7 bases of the junction left unmatched. CDR3 protein: CASSQHGTSGRAGTDTQYF. The DNA of the CDR3 is TGCGCCAGCAGCCAGCACGGGACTAGCGGGAGGGCGGGCACAGATACGCAGTATTTT.

The chain uses TRBV18 and TRBJ2-7; TRBD1 agrees at 10 bases. CDR1 is KGHSH and CDR2 is LQKENI in the germline V gene. This CDR3 has 13 amino acids. Trimming removed 3 bases from V and 6 bases from J; junction bases left unmatched: 2. For the CDR3, the DNA is TGTGCCAGCTCACCTCGGGACAGGGGCGAGCAGTACTTC. This sequence encodes CASSPRDRGEQYF.

This clone was recorded only once. The DNA for the CDR3 is TGTGCCAGCAGCAAGACACCCTTGGAGCAGTACTTC. Translating gives CASSKTPLEQYF. The rearrangement uses TRBV11-1 and TRBJ2-7; no clear D gene. The CDR3 has 12 residues. Germline V gives CDR1 SGHAT, CDR2 FQDESV (reference sequence). V was shortened by 5 bases and J by 7 bases, with 12 bases between the two germline ends.

The gene calls are TRBV27 and TRBJ2-7; 8 bases line up with TRBD1. This CDR3 has 14 residues. Trimming removed 5 bases from V and 4 bases from J; junction bases left unmatched: 7. Germline V gene sequence: CDR1 MNHEY, CDR2 SMNVEV (reference sequence). As DNA, the CDR3 is TGTGCCAGCAGTCTCGGACAGGGAATGTACGAGCAGTACTTC. This translates into CASSLGQGMYEQYF.

This clone was seen once. The CDR3 region is CASSFGTVAPGELFF. CDR3 coding DNA: TGTGCCAGCAGTTTTGGGACCGTCGCGCCCGGGGAGCTGTTTTTT. The gene calls are TRBV28 and TRBJ2-2; tentatively, D is TRBD1 or TRBD2 (5 bases each). The CDR3 extends over 15 amino acids. Trimming removed 3 bases from V and 6 bases from J, with 14 bases in between. The V gene's germline CDR1 is MDHEN and CDR2 SYDVKM. Complete variable domain (other parts from reference TRBV28 and TRBJ2-2): DVKVTQSSRYLVKRTGEKVFLECVQDMDHENMFWYRQDPGLGLRLIYFSYDVKMKEKGDIPEGYSVSREKKERFSLILESASTNQTSMYLCASSFGTVAPGELFFGEGSRLTVL.

The chain combines TRBV5-4 with TRBJ2-2, with D perhaps TRBD1 or TRBD2 (6 bases each). Germline CDR1 is SGHNT and CDR2 is YYREEE (reference sequence). Trimming cost V 4 bases and J 4 bases, with 20 bases left between them. This CDR3 is 17 amino acids long. CDR3: CASSPNGGLEGTGELFF. The DNA of the CDR3 is TGTGCCAGCAGCCCCAATGGGGGGCTCGAGGGCACCGGGGAGCTGTTTTTT.

The genes are TRBV9 and TRBJ2-3; D possibly corresponds to TRBD1 (6 bases). Germline CDR1 SGDLS, CDR2 YYNGEE. Trimming stripped 1 base from V and 1 base from J, with 19 bases between. The CDR3 loop spans 18 amino acids. In nucleotides, the CDR3 is TGTGCCAGCAGCGTAAGGGACACGGAAAGAGGTGGCACAGATACGCAGTATTTT. Translating gives CASSVRDTERGGTDTQYF.

The chain joins TRBV13 to TRBJ1-4; 11 bases are shared with TRBD1. The CDR3 has 15 amino acids. In germline, CDR1 is PRHDT, CDR2 FYEKMQ (reference sequence). The ends lost 5 bases at V and 8 bases at J; junction bases unmatched: 7. The CDR3 bases are TGTGCCAGCAGCGCCGCCGGGACAGGGGGGGAAAAACTGTTTTTT. As protein: CASSAAGTGGEKLFF.

The gene calls are TRBV28 and TRBJ1-5, with D perhaps matching TRBD1 (5 bases). Germline V gives CDR1 MDHEN, CDR2 SYDVKM. V lost 7 bases to trimming and J lost 7 bases, with 17 bases between them. The CDR3 runs to 14 residues. The CDR3 sequence: CASTLPGGDQPQHF. The DNA of the CDR3 is TGTGCCAGCACCCTACCGGGGGGGGACCAGCCCCAGCATTTT.

This clone was counted once. The J gene is TRBJ1-5, the V gene TRBV6-5, with D tentatively TRBD1 (5 bases). CDR3 length: 16 amino acids. The V and J ends lost 2 bases and 4 bases respectively, with 15 bases between them. Per the germline V gene, CDR1 is MNHEY and CDR2 is SVGAGI. In nucleotides, the CDR3 is TGTGCCAGCAGTTACGCCTCAGGGAACCCTAATCAGCCCCAGCATTTT. Its translation is CASSYASGNPNQPQHF.

The chain combines TRBV5-6 with TRBJ2-3; 9 nucleotides line up with TRBD1. The CDR3 is 15 residues long. The germline gives CDR1 SGHDT, CDR2 YYEEEE. With V trimmed by 2 bases and J by 2 bases, 3 bases remained unmatched. CDR3 DNA sequence: TGTGCCAGCAGCTTTCGGACAGGGGTCACAGATACGCAGTATTTT. Translating gives CASSFRTGVTDTQYF.

The chain has TRBV6-1 and TRBJ2-7, with D hard to call. This CDR3 is 12 amino acids long. V lost 10 bases, J lost 3 bases, and 13 bases lay in between. Looked up from germline, CDR1 is MNHNS and CDR2 is SASEGT. The CDR3 DNA reads TGTGCCACCTTAACACGGAGCTACGAGCAGTACTTC. It yields the protein CATLTRSYEQYF.

The chain recombines TRBV11-3 with TRBJ2-7; D not certain. The germline CDR1 and CDR2 sequences are SGHNT and YENEEA. The V gene lost 5 bases and the J gene lost 5 bases, with 25 bases spanning the gap. CDR3 size: 17 residues. The CDR3 DNA reads as TGTGCCAGCAGCCCGGCTGTAGAAGGAGAAGGTTCGGACGAGCAGTACTTC. This encodes CASSPAVEGEGSDEQYF.